Detailed here is one T cell receptor beta chain. The target antigen is unknown. Trimming cost V 0 bases and J 6 bases, with 10 bases left between them. The CDR3 length is 14 residues. Germline lookup yields CDR1 MGHRA and CDR2 YSYEKL. TCRdb's table, derived via immunoSEQ multiplex PCR, lists solely in-frame clones and lacks some. The repertoire includes around 2.5 million clones, 80% to 95% of them detected once, and around 0.4% sits in the top ten. The data originate from a study of shared clonotypes between healthy human individuals. Whole-study findings and limits: The generation probabilities recorded for non-shared clonotypes fell below those of clonotypes shared by all four donors.

V usage is TRBV4-1 and J usage is TRBJ2-3; D ambiguous. Sequencing was performed on naive CD4+ T cells from PBMCs. Subset denoted: CD45RA+ positively selected. The TCR originated in a young man in good health. Some clones in this sample may be carry-over from other donors' samples. The CDR3 DNA is TGCGCCAGCAGCCAAGAGGGCCCCCAGGATACGCAGTATTTT. It yields the protein CASSQEGPQDTQYF.